The rows below give T cell receptor beta chains drawn from one sample of a study of cytomegalovirus exposure and HLA in healthy donors. The table came from immunoSEQ multiplex PCR; TCRdb's copy has only in-frame clones and leaves some out. The data hold 80,000 to 100,000 clones, with about 90% observed a single time. Sequenced: PBMCs. The source is a man aged 18 to 29 in good health and CMV-seropositive. Both conserved end residues are part of each CDR3. The D gene is left open where the match is weak. The size of a clone is reported for some rows only, either as once, few or many, or as a class for expanded clones.

CDR3 DNA: TGTGCCATCAGTGACCTGGACAGGGAGAACTATGGCTACACCTTC
CDR3 protein: CAISDLDRENYGYTF
D gene: TRBD1
clone size: NA
V gene: TRBV10-3
J gene: TRBJ1-2

CDR3 DNA: TGTGCCAGTAGTGAACCATTCGGACTAGCGGGGAATGAGCAGTTCTTC
CDR3 protein: CASSEPFGLAGNEQFF
D gene: TRBD2
clone size: NA
V gene: TRBV19
J gene: TRBJ2-1

CDR3 DNA: TGTGCCAGCAGCGTAGATCTGGACGGGGAGCCCCAGCATTTT
CDR3 protein: CASSVDLDGEPQHF
D gene: NA
clone size: few
V gene: TRBV9
J gene: TRBJ1-5

CDR3 DNA: TGTGCCAGCAGCCTGGGGGAAGCCTGGGGGGGAAAACACTACGAGCAGTACTTC
CDR3 protein: CASSLGEAWGGKHYEQYF
D gene: TRBD2
clone size: NA
V gene: TRBV9
J gene: TRBJ2-7

CDR3 DNA: TGTGCCAGCAGTTACGGGGGGAGCACAGATACGCAGTATTTT
CDR3 protein: CASSYGGSTDTQYF
D gene: NA
clone size: NA
V gene: TRBV6-5
J gene: TRBJ2-3

CDR3 DNA: TGTGCCAGCAGTTTACTAGCGGGAGTAAGTCGGGAGACCCAGTACTTC
CDR3 protein: CASSLLAGVSRETQYF
D gene: TRBD2
clone size: NA
V gene: TRBV28
J gene: TRBJ2-5

CDR3 DNA: TGCGCCAGCAGCTTGGTTACAGGGGATTCCACAGATACGCAGTATTTT
CDR3 protein: CASSLVTGDSTDTQYF
D gene: TRBD1
clone size: once
V gene: TRBV5-1
J gene: TRBJ2-3

CDR3 DNA: TGCAGCGTTGAAGACGCGATTTTGGGCGGGGGAAAACTGTTTTTT
CDR3 protein: CSVEDAILGGGKLFF
D gene: NA
clone size: NA
V gene: TRBV29-1
J gene: TRBJ1-4

CDR3 DNA: TGCAGCGCCACAGGGGTCACGGCAGACACTGAAGCTTTCTTT
CDR3 protein: CSATGVTADTEAFF
D gene: TRBD1
clone size: NA
V gene: TRBV29-1
J gene: TRBJ1-1

CDR3 DNA: TGTGCCAGCAGTGCGACACAGGGGCGCAATCAGCCCCAGCATTTT
CDR3 protein: CASSATQGRNQPQHF
D gene: TRBD1
clone size: NA
V gene: TRBV6-1
J gene: TRBJ1-5